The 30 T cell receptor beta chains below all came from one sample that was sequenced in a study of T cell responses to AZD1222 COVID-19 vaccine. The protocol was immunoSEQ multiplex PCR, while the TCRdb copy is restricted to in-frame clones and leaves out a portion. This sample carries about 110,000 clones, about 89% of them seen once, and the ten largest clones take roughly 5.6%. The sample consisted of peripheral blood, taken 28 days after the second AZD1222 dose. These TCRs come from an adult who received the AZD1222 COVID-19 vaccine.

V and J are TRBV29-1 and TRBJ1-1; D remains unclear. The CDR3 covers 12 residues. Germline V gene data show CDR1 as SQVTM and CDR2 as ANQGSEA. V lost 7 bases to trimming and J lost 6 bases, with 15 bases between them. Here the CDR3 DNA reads TGCAGCGCAAAAATCTATTTGTCTGAAGCTTTCTTT. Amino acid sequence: CSAKIYLSEAFF.

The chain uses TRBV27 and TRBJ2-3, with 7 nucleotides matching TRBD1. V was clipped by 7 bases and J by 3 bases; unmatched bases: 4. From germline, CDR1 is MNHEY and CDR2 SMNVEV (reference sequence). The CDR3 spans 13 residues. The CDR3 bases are TGTGCCAGCACCAAACAGGGGACAGATACGCAGTATTTT. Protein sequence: CASTKQGTDTQYF.

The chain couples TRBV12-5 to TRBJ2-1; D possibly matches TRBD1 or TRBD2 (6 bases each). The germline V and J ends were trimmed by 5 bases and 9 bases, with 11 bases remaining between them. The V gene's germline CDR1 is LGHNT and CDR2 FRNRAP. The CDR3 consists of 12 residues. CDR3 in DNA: TGTGCTAGTGGTCCAGGGGACTTTGAGCAGTTCTTC. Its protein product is CASGPGDFEQFF.

In DNA, the CDR3 is TGTGCCACCACACGGGGACTAGCGGGAGGGCCCAGGACCTACGAGCAGTACTTC. It encodes CATTRGLAGGPRTYEQYF. The rearrangement links TRBV3-1 (or the pseudogene TRBV3-2) to TRBJ2-7; 16 bases are a match to TRBD2. This CDR3 comprises 18 residues. The V segment lost 10 bases and the J segment 2 bases; nucleotides outside the gene matches: 14. CDR1 is LGHDT and CDR2 is YNNKEL in the germline V gene (reference sequence).

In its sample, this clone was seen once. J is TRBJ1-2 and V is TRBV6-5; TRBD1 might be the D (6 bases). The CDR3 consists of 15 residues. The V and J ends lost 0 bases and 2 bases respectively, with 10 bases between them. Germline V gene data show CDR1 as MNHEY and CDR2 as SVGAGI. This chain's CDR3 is CASSYSLGGNYGYTF. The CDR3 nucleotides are TGTGCCAGCAGTTACTCGTTGGGGGGCAACTATGGCTACACCTTC.

CDR3 bases: TGTGCCAGCAGCTTACAAGGGCAGGGGGCAAATCAGCCCCAGCATTTT. It is translated as CASSLQGQGANQPQHF. The chain joins TRBV11-2 to TRBJ1-5; 8 bases agree with TRBD1. The CDR3 has 16 residues. The germline V gene has CDR1 SGHAT and CDR2 FQNNGV. V lost 2 bases, J lost 4 bases, and 7 bases stayed unmatched. Supplemented by reference TRBV11-2 and TRBJ1-5, the full variable domain reads EAGVAQSPRYKIIEKRQSVAFWCNPISGHATLYWYQQILGQGPKLLIQFQNNGVVDDSQLPKDRFSAERLKGVDSTLKIQPAKLEDSAVYLCASSLQGQGANQPQHFGDGTRLSIL.

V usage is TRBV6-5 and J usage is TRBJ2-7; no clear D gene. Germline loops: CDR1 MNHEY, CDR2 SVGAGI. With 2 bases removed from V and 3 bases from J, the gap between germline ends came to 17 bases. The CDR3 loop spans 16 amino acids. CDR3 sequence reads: CASSYTPLSSHYEQYF. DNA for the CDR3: TGTGCCAGCAGTTACACCCCCCTAAGCTCCCACTACGAGCAGTACTTC.

The CDR3 reads CASSESDRQPQHF. The CDR3 DNA follows: TGTGCCAGCAGTGAATCGGACCGTCAGCCCCAGCATTTT. The chain recombines TRBV6-1 with TRBJ1-5; D ambiguous. Trimming stripped 2 bases from V and 6 bases from J, with 8 bases between. The CDR3 extends over 13 amino acids. Germline CDR1 reads MNHNS; CDR2 reads SASEGT.

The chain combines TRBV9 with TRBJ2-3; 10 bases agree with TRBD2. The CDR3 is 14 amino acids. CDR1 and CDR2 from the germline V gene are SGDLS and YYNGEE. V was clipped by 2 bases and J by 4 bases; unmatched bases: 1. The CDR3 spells CASSVGTSADTQYF. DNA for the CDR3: TGTGCCAGCAGCGTGGGGACTAGCGCAGATACGCAGTATTTT.

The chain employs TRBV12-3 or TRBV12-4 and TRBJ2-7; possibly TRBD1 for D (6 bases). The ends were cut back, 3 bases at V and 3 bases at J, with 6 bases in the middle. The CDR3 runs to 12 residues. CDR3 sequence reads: CASSLTGYEQYF. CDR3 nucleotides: TGTGCCAGCAGTTTGACAGGCTACGAGCAGTACTTC.

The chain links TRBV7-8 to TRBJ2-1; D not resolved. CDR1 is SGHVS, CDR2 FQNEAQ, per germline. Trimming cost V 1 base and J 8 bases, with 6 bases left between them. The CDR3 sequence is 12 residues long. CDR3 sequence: CASSLGDHEQFF. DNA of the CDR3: TGTGCCAGCAGCTTAGGTGACCATGAGCAGTTCTTC. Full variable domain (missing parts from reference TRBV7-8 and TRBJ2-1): GAGVSQSPRYKVAKRGQDVALRCDPISGHVSLFWYQQALGQGPEFLTYFQNEAQLDKSGLPSDRFFAERPEGSVSTLKIQRTQQEDSAVYLCASSLGDHEQFFGPGTRLTVL.

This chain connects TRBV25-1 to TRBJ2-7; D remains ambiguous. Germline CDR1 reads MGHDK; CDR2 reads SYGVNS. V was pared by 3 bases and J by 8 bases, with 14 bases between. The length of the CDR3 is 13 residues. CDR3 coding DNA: TGTGCCAGCAGTGACCAGACCAACATCAAGCAGTACTTC. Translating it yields CASSDQTNIKQYF.

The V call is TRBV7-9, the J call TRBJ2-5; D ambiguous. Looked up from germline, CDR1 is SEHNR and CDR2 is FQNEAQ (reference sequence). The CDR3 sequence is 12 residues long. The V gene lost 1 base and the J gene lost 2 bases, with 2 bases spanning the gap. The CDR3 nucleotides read TGTGCCAGCAGCTTAGGTCAAGAGACCCAGTACTTC. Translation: CASSLGQETQYF. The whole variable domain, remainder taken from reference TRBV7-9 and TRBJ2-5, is DTGVSQNPRHKITKRGQNVTFRCDPISEHNRLYWYRQTLGQGPEFLTYFQNEAQLEKSRLLSDRFSAERPKGSFSTLEIQRTEQGDSAMYLCASSLGQETQYFGPGTRLLVL.

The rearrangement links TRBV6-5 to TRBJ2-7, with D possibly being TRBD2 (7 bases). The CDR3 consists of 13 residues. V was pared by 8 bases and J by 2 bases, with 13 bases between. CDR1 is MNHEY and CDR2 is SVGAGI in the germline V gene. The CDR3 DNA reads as TGTGCCAGCGCGAAGGGGGGGCCCTACGAGCAGTACTTC. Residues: CASAKGGPYEQYF.

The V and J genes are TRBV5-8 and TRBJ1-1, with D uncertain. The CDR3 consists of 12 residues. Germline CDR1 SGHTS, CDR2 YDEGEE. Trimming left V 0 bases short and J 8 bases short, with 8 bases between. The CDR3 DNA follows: TGTGCCAGCAGCTTGGGGGTCCTAGAAGCTTTCTTT. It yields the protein CASSLGVLEAFF.

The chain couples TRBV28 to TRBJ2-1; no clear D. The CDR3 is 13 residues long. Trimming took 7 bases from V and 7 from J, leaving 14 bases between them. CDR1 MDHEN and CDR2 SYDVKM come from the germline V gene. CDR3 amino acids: CASIPLPGNEQFF. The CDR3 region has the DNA TGTGCCAGCATTCCACTCCCAGGTAATGAGCAGTTCTTC.

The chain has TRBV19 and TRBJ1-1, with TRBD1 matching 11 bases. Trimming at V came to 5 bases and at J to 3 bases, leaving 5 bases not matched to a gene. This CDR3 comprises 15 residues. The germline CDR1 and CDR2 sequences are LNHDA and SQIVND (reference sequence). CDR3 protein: CASSAGTGGYTEAFF. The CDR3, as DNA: TGTGCCAGTAGTGCCGGGACAGGGGGTTACACTGAAGCTTTCTTT.

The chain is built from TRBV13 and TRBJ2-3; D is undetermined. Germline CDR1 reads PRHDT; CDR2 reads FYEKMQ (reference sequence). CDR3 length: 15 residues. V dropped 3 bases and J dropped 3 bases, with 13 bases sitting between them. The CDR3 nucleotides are TGTGCCAGCAGCTTCGCCCCGGGCCCAACAGATACGCAGTATTTT. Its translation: CASSFAPGPTDTQYF.

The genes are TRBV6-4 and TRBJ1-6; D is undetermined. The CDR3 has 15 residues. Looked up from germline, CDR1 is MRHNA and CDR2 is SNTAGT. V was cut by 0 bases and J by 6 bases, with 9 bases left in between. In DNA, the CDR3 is TGTGCCAGCAGTGACTCTAGTCAGGCTAATTCACCCCTCCACTTT. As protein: CASSDSSQANSPLHF.

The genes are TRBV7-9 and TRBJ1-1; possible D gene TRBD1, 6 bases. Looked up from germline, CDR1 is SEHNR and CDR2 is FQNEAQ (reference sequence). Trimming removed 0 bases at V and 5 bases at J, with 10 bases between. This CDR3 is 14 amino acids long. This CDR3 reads CASSLARGRTEAFF. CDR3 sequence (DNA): TGTGCCAGCAGCTTAGCGCGGGGGCGTACTGAAGCTTTCTTT.

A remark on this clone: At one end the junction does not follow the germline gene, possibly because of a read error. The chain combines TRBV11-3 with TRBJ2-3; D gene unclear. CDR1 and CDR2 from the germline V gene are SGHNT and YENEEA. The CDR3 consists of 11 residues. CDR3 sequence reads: CASSFLYLAPF. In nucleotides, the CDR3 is TGTGCCAGCAGCTTCCTGTACTTAGCCCCTTTT.

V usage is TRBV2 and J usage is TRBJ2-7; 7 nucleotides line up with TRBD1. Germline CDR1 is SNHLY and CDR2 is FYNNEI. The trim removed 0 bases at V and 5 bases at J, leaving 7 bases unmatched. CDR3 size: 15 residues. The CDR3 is CASSEAPGGRDEQYF. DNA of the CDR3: TGTGCCAGCAGTGAAGCACCAGGGGGTAGGGACGAGCAGTACTTC.

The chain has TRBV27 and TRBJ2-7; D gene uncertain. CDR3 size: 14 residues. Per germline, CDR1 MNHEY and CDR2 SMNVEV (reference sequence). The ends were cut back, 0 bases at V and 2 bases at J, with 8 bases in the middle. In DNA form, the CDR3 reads TGTGCCAGCAGTTTATCAGAACCCACCTACGAGCAGTACTTC. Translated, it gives CASSLSEPTYEQYF.

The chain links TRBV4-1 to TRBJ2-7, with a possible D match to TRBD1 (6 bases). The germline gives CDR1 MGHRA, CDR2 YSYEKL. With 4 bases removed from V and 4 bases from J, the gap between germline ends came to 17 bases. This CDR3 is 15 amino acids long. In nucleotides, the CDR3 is TGCGCCAGCAGCCCCCCGGGACAAAGTCATTACGAGCAGTACTTC. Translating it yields CASSPPGQSHYEQYF.

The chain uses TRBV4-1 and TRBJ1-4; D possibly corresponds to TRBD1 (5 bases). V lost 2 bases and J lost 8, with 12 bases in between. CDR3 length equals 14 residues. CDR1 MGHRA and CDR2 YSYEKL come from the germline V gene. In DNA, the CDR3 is TGCGCCAGCAGCCAACCCCAGGGTGACGAAAAACTGTTTTTT. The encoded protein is CASSQPQGDEKLFF.

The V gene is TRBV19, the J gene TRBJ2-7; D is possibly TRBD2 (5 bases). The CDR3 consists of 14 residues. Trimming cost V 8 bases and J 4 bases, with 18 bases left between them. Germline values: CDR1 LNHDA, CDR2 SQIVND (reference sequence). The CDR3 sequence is CASGSGVGGYEQYF. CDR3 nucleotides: TGTGCCAGTGGCAGCGGAGTCGGCGGTTACGAGCAGTACTTC.

The CDR3 spells CASVLSSGNTIYF. CDR3 nucleotides: TGTGCCAGCGTCTTGAGCTCTGGAAACACCATATATTTT. The chain employs TRBV28 and TRBJ1-3; D gene ambiguous. CDR1 MDHEN and CDR2 SYDVKM come from the germline V gene. The CDR3 length is 13 residues. Deletions cut 8 bases from V and 0 bases from J, with 8 bases between.

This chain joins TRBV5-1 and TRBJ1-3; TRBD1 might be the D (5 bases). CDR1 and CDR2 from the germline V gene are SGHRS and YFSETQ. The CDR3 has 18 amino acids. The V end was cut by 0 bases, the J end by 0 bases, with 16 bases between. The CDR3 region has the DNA TGCGCCAGCAGCTTGGGGTGGGGCAGACCAATCTCTGGAAACACCATATATTTT. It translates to CASSLGWGRPISGNTIYF.

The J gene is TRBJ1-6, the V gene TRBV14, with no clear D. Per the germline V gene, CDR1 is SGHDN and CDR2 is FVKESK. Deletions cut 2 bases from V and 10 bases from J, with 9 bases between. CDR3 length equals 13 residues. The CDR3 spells CASSQFRGSPLHF. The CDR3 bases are TGTGCCAGCAGCCAATTTAGAGGGTCACCCCTCCACTTT. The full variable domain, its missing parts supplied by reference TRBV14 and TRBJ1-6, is EAGVTQFPSHSVIEKGQTVTLRCDPISGHDNLYWYRRVMGKEIKFLLHFVKESKQDESGMPNNRFLAERTGGTYSTLKVQPAELEDSGVYFCASSQFRGSPLHFGNGTRLTVT.

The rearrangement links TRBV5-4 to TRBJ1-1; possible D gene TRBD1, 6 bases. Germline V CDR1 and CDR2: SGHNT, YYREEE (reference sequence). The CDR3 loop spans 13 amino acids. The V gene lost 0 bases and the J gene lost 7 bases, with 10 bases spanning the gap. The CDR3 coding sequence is TGTGCCAGCAGCTTGGACAGAGGGGGTGAAGCTTTCTTT. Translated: CASSLDRGGEAFF.